This T cell receptor beta chain was captured by sequencing in a study of Ad26.COV2.S vaccination and SARS-CoV-2 variants. Broader study findings: Vaccinees showed greater spike-specific TCR breadth than placebo recipients. Vaccinees and placebo recipients showed similar non-spike TCR breadth. It was reported that spike-specific CD8+ and CD4+ T cell responses were substantially broad after vaccination.

TCRdb keeps only in-frame clones here, not all; method: immunoSEQ multiplex PCR. The table shows fewer than 800,000 clones, with roughly 90% occurring only once. Regarding treatment: around 19 received Ad26.COV2.S at low or high dose, single or two shots; about 5 received placebo; per-sample allocation not given. The samples date from day 63 after the first vaccine or placebo injection. What was given as vaccine was an Ad26 vector encoding Wuhan-strain SARS-CoV-2 spike. This CDR3 is 15 amino acids long. From germline, CDR1 is KGHDR and CDR2 SFDVKD. V shed 3 bases, J shed 4 bases, and the junction held 7 bases outside the gene matches. As concerns this clone: Its target is not known.

V gene TRBV24-1 combines with J gene TRBJ1-2, with TRBD1 matching over 7 bases. This clonotype was sampled from a person between 18 and 65 years old who received the Ad26.COV2.S COVID-19 vaccine or a placebo. The source material was peripheral blood, sampled in a trial of Ad26.COV2.S vaccine versus placebo. The CDR3 spells CATSDPTGAVYGYTF. The CDR3 DNA sequence: TGTGCCACCAGTGATCCAACAGGGGCGGTCTATGGCTACACCTTC.